The T cell receptor (beta chain) described here comes from a study of blood T cell repertoires in COVID-19. Across the study: The analysed material was cDNA or gDNA that came from T cells, B-cell-depleted T cells, or PBMCs.

Source study methods: Amplification of reference gene primers provided the estimated nucleated cell counts. Clones were sequenced by immunoSEQ multiplex PCR, and TCRdb holds only the in-frame ones, with some missing. V and J calls and clone size come straight from that table; D and trimming were deduced from the DNA. This table holds over 200,000 clones, approximately 89% found once. Clinical history as reported by participants underpinned cohort assignment. Sequencing input: PBMCs or T cells enriched from blood (not recorded which). This TCR derives from a woman aged 40 to 55 with acute COVID-19.

CDR3 nucleotide sequence: TGTGCCAGCAGTGACACCGGGACAGGGGCCTATGGCTACACCTTC. Its protein is CASSDTGTGAYGYTF. The chain is built from TRBV6-1 and TRBJ1-2, with 10 bases matching TRBD1. The germline V gene encodes CDR1 MNHNS and CDR2 SASEGT. The V segment lost 3 bases and the J segment 4 bases; nucleotides outside the gene matches: 5. The CDR3 has 15 amino acids.